This record concerns one T cell receptor beta chain sequence. This sample is drawn from a study of blood T cell repertoires in COVID-19. Overall study: Specimens from acute and convalescent COVID-19 originated in the United States, Italy and Spain. T cells, B-cell-depleted T cells, or PBMCs provided the cDNA or gDNA that served as material.

As originally analysed: Amplification of reference gene primers provided the estimated nucleated cell counts. The data were produced by immunoSEQ multiplex PCR, yet TCRdb's version contains in-frame clones alone and is incomplete. V, J and clone size reflect that table, while D and trimming were determined from the DNA. Among approximately 300,000 clones, 88% were seen once, and the ten largest hold approximately 4%. The length of the CDR3 is 16 residues. V trimming: 1 base; J trimming: 8 bases; junction bases outside the gene matches: 10. CDR1 is LGHNA, CDR2 YSLEER, per germline. The sample was peripheral blood. The clonotype originates from a woman in her 50s with active or convalescent COVID-19. J is TRBJ1-4 and V is TRBV4-3; 7 nucleotides align to TRBD1. CDR3 DNA: TGCGCCAGCAGCCAAGTGGGAGGAGGGGGCAGGGAAAAACTGTTTTTT. Translation gives CASSQVGGGGREKLFF.